These 23 T cell receptor beta chains share one sample of origin, sequenced in a study of Graves' ophthalmopathy and Graves' hyperthyroidism. The authors amplified TCR beta CDR3 regions, and they did so from RNA transcripts for repertoire sequencing. The workflow started with a first-round RT-PCR run with HTBI primers and then moved on to a second-round multiplex PCR. TCRdb reprocessed the multiplex PCR reads with MiXCR, giving one entry per CDR3 protein. The repertoire holds approximately 640,000 distinct CDR3 sequences, with roughly two fifths as singletons. Material for sequencing was peripheral blood. These receptors came from an adult man with Graves' ophthalmopathy.

The chain has TRBV3-1 and TRBJ1-1; D is possibly TRBD1 (6 bases). V shed 2 bases and J shed 1 base, with 8 bases lying between them. CDR3 size: 14 residues. Germline-derived CDR1 and CDR2 are LGHDT and YNNKEL (reference sequence). The CDR3 nucleotides read TGTGCCAGCAGCCAACAGGGGAGGAACACTGAAGCTTTCTTT. This encodes CASSQQGRNTEAFF.

A word on this clonotype: This clone may be a read error of a much larger clone one base away. This chain links TRBV10-3 with TRBJ1-1; the D is unclear. There are 13 residues in the CDR3. Germline assignment: CDR1 ENHRY and CDR2 SYGVKD. CDR3 DNA sequence: TGTGCCAGCAGTGATACAATGAACACTGAAGCTTCCTTT. This sequence encodes CASSDTMNTEASF.

This rearrangement joins TRBV6-5 to TRBJ2-5, with D possibly TRBD1 on 5 matching bases. The CDR3 has 10 residues. Germline V lookup: CDR1 MNHEY, CDR2 SVGAGI. The V and J ends lost 5 bases and 8 bases respectively, with 6 bases between them. In DNA, the CDR3 is TGTGCCAGCAGTGACAGCACCCAGTACTTC. It encodes CASSDSTQYF.

The chain recombines TRBV10-3 with TRBJ2-6; a possible D gene is TRBD1 (5 bases). The CDR3 spans 17 residues. Germline-derived CDR1 and CDR2 are ENHRY and SYGVKD. V lost 0 bases, J lost 1 base, and 10 bases lay in between. CDR3 sequence reads: CAISESGPRSGANVLTF. CDR3 DNA: TGTGCCATCAGTGAGTCGGGGCCCAGATCTGGGGCCAACGTCCTGACTTTC.

At least ten counts were recorded for this clonotype. The V gene is TRBV24-1, the J gene TRBJ2-5, with 8 bases lining up with TRBD1. J gave up 8 bases and V 3 bases, and 4 bases lay outside the gene matches. CDR3 length: 13 amino acids. The germline gives CDR1 KGHDR, CDR2 SFDVKD. Here the CDR3 DNA reads TGTGCCACCAGTGATGGGGACAGGACTACCCAGTACTTC. Translating it yields CATSDGDRTTQYF.

The chain is built from TRBV7-9 and TRBJ2-2, with D possibly being TRBD1 (5 bases). This CDR3 spans 12 amino acids. CDR1 is SEHNR, CDR2 FQNEAQ, per germline (reference sequence). The V end was cut by 10 bases, the J end by 5 bases, with 11 bases between. The CDR3 DNA follows: TGTGCCATCATACAGGAAACCGGGGAGCTGTTTTTT. Protein sequence: CAIIQETGELFF.

This clonotype has ten or more counts. The V gene is TRBV10-3, the J gene TRBJ2-7; D is uncertain. The CDR3 totals 12 residues. Germline V lookup: CDR1 ENHRY, CDR2 SYGVKD. V was cut by 2 bases and J by 3 bases, with 5 bases left in between. In DNA form, the CDR3 reads TGTGCCATCAGTGAGCAAAACTACGAGCAGTACTTC. Its protein is CAISEQNYEQYF.

This clonotype occurred many times. This chain connects TRBV5-1 to TRBJ1-6; no reliable D call. V shed 3 bases and J shed 7 bases, with 20 bases lying between them. Germline assignment: CDR1 SGHRS and CDR2 YFSETQ. This CDR3 is built from 17 residues. CDR3 DNA: TGCGCCAGCAGCTCGGGAGCCTCCGGGCGGAGGAATTCACCCCTCCACTTT. It translates to CASSSGASGRRNSPLHF.

The gene calls are TRBV7-2 and TRBJ1-4, with 10 bases identical to TRBD1. Per germline, CDR1 SGHTA and CDR2 FQGNSA. CDR3 size: 15 residues. Losses at the gene ends were 2 bases for V and 7 bases for J; bases not matched to a gene: 4. CDR3 residues: CASSLRGQGSEKLFF. CDR3 sequence (DNA): TGTGCCAGCAGCTTACGGGGACAGGGGTCTGAAAAACTGTTTTTT.

The genes are TRBV10-3 and TRBJ2-7, with 10 bases matching TRBD1. Germline V CDR1 and CDR2: ENHRY, SYGVKD. V shed 7 bases, J shed 4 bases, and the junction held 4 bases outside the gene matches. This CDR3 has 13 amino acids. CDR3 coding DNA: TGTGCCATCAAGAGGACAGGGGGATACGAGCAGTACTTC. Its protein product is CAIKRTGGYEQYF.

This chain uses TRBV2 with TRBJ1-5; no clear D. This CDR3 region has 13 residues. CDR1 is SNHLY and CDR2 is FYNNEI in the germline V gene. The germline V and J ends were trimmed by 4 bases and 5 bases, with 9 bases remaining between them. DNA of the CDR3: TGTGCCAGCAGTGGATTTGTGTATCAGCCCCAGCATTTT. Its protein is CASSGFVYQPQHF. Together with reference TRBV2 and TRBJ1-5, the CDR3 gives the full variable domain: EPEVTQTPSHQVTQMGQEVILRCVPISNHLYFYWYRQILGQKVEFLVSFYNNEISEKSEIFDDQFSVERPDGSNFTLKIRSTKLEDSAMYFCASSGFVYQPQHFGDGTRLSIL.

This chain joins TRBV12-3 or TRBV12-4 and TRBJ1-2; tentatively, D is TRBD1 (6 bases). With 3 bases removed from V and 8 bases from J, the gap between germline ends came to 13 bases. CDR3 size: 13 residues. Here the CDR3 reads CASSFGGAGGYTF. The CDR3 bases are TGTGCCAGCAGTTTCGGGGGGGCTGGGGGCTACACCTTC.

This clonotype has more than one count but fewer than ten. This chain uses TRBV7-9 with TRBJ2-2, with TRBD1 matching over 7 bases. This CDR3 region has 17 residues. CDR1 and CDR2 (germline): SEHNR, FQNEAQ (reference sequence). The trim removed 1 base at V and 0 bases at J, leaving 5 bases unmatched. This CDR3 reads CASSLVRQGANTGELFF. In DNA, the CDR3 is TGTGCCAGCAGCTTAGTACGGCAGGGGGCGAACACCGGGGAGCTGTTTTTT.

This clonotype was observed many times. The chain employs TRBV10-3 and TRBJ1-5; weak D call: TRBD1 (5 bases). The CDR3 sequence is 13 residues long. The germline CDR1 and CDR2 sequences are ENHRY and SYGVKD. V lost 8 bases to trimming and J lost 2 bases, with 10 bases between them. The CDR3 spells CAIQTERNQPQHF. DNA for the CDR3: TGTGCCATCCAGACAGAACGCAATCAGCCCCAGCATTTT.

This rearrangement joins TRBV29-1 to TRBJ2-1; the D gene could be TRBD1 or TRBD2 (6 bases each). The V gene lost 4 bases and the J gene lost 7 bases, with 20 bases spanning the gap. The germline V gene has CDR1 SQVTM and CDR2 ANQGSEA. The CDR3 is 15 residues long. CDR3 loop: CSVVGGWEPLNEQFF. The CDR3 DNA follows: TGCAGCGTTGTGGGGGGCTGGGAGCCGCTTAATGAGCAGTTCTTC.

This clonotype was picked up many times. This chain joins TRBV29-1 and TRBJ2-5; D is uncertain. V lost 8 bases, J lost 5 bases, and 12 bases lay in between. The CDR3 is 11 residues long. The germline CDR1 and CDR2 sequences are SQVTM and ANQGSEA. CDR3 residues: CSLNFGETQYF. The DNA of the CDR3 is TGCAGCTTGAACTTCGGGGAGACCCAGTACTTC. Variable domain in full (rest from reference TRBV29-1 and TRBJ2-5): SAVISQKPSRDICQRGTSLTIQCQVDSQVTMMFWYRQQPGQSLTLIATANQGSEATYESGFVIDKFPISRPNLTFSTLTVSNMSPEDSSIYLCSLNFGETQYFGPGTRLLVL.

This clonotype was observed a handful of times. Compared with germline, one end of the junction differs, possibly owing to a read error. This chain connects TRBV7-3 to TRBJ2-7; 11 nucleotides agree with TRBD2. This CDR3 comprises 16 residues. The germline V gene has CDR1 SGHTA and CDR2 FQGTGA. CDR3 DNA sequence: TGCGCCAGCAGCCGCATGGGACTAGCGGTACCCTACGAGCAGTACTTC. This sequence encodes CASSRMGLAVPYEQYF.

This clonotype has ten or more counts. The chain links TRBV7-8 to TRBJ1-1; a possible D gene is TRBD1 (5 bases). The ends were cut back, 1 base at V and 5 bases at J, with 14 bases in the middle. This CDR3 comprises 15 residues. Germline-derived CDR1 and CDR2 are SGHVS and FQNEAQ. DNA for the CDR3: TGTGCCAGCAGCTTAGACCGGGACCGTGAAACTGAAGCTTTCTTT. This encodes CASSLDRDRETEAFF.

This clonotype appeared a few times. The gene calls are TRBV4-3 and TRBJ1-1; perhaps TRBD1 as D (5 bases). Trimming pared 0 bases from V and 0 bases from J, leaving 11 bases between. Germline CDR1 and CDR2: LGHNA and YSLEER. The CDR3 is 16 amino acids. The CDR3: CASSQDIGDMNTEAFF. The CDR3 DNA follows: TGCGCCAGCAGCCAAGATATAGGGGATATGAACACTGAAGCTTTCTTT.

The CDR3 spells CASSYAGGNYGYTF. The CDR3 DNA reads TGTGCCAGCAGTTACGCAGGAGGTAACTATGGCTACACCTTC. The rearrangement joins TRBV6-6 to TRBJ1-2; D gene unclear. There are 14 residues in the CDR3. The V end lost 2 bases, the J end lost 1 base, and 8 bases lay between the germline ends. From germline, CDR1 is MNHNY and CDR2 SVGAGI (reference sequence).

There are many counts of this clonotype. This chain joins TRBV5-1 and TRBJ2-5; D unresolved. V lost 5 bases and J 3 bases, leaving 11 bases between the germline ends. Germline V lookup: CDR1 SGHRS, CDR2 YFSETQ. This CDR3 spans 13 amino acids. The CDR3 region is CASSSQGEETQYF. In nucleotides, the CDR3 is TGCGCCAGCAGTTCACAAGGAGAAGAGACCCAGTACTTC.

This clonotype was seen at least ten times. V usage is TRBV11-1 and J usage is TRBJ2-7; 10 bases fit TRBD2. Germline CDR1 is SGHAT and CDR2 is FQDESV (reference sequence). Trimming at V came to 2 bases and at J to 3 bases, leaving 4 bases not matched to a gene. The CDR3 sequence is 15 residues long. As DNA, the CDR3 is TGTGCCAGCAGCTTATCCAGGACTAGCGGCTACGAGCAGTACTTC. Translated, it gives CASSLSRTSGYEQYF.

The gene calls are TRBV5-1 and TRBJ2-7; D could derive from TRBD1 or TRBD2 (5 bases each). The CDR3 extends over 14 amino acids. Germline V lookup: CDR1 SGHRS, CDR2 YFSETQ. V lost 6 bases and J lost 5, with 18 bases in between. This CDR3 reads CASKGVGAGDEQYF. Written as DNA, the CDR3 is TGCGCCAGCAAGGGAGTAGGGGCTGGGGACGAGCAGTACTTC.